The clone carrying this TCR beta chain was counted many times. The data belong to a study of T cells in Graves' hyperthyroidism and ophthalmopathy. Germline CDR1 KGHDR, CDR2 SFDVKD. V shed 3 bases and J 5 bases; nucleotides not matched to a gene: 9. This CDR3 contains 16 residues. TCR beta CDR3 region amplification was performed from RNA transcripts. TCR CDR3 regions were first amplified by RT-PCR with HTBI primers. TCRdb processed the multiplex PCR reads anew with MiXCR; each CDR3 protein has one entry. Of nearly 600,000 distinct CDR3 sequences detected, more than 13% appear once; the ten largest clones hold over 6%.

This chain joins TRBV24-1 and TRBJ2-7, with 10 bases lining up with TRBD2. What was sequenced was blood. This receptor was identified in a woman under 30 with Graves' ophthalmopathy. The CDR3 loop reads CATSDAGTSDDDEQYF. The DNA of the CDR3 is TGTGCCACCAGTGATGCCGGGACTAGCGACGACGACGAGCAGTACTTC.